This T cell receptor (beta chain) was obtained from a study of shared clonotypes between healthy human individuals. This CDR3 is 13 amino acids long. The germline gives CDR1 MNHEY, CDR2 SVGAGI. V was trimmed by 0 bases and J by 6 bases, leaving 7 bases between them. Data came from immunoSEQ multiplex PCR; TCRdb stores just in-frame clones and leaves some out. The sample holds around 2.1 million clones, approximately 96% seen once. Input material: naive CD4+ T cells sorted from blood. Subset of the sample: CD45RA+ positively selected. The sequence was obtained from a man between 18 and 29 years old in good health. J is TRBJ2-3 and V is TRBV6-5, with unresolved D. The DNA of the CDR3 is TGTGCCAGCAGTTACTCGATGGGGGATACGCAGTATTTT. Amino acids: CASSYSMGDTQYF.